These 9 T cell receptor beta chains came from one sample sequenced in a study of monozygotic twins with inflammatory bowel disease. Reanalyzing the 5' RACE reads, TCRdb keeps one entry per CDR3 protein, without DNA. This sample's table has about 200,000 distinct CDR3 sequences. Sequenced material: blood. The receptors stem from a human donor with ulcerative colitis or Crohn's disease, or a healthy co-twin of an affected twin (not recorded which).

V gene TRBV5-1 combines with J gene TRBJ1-6. Germline assignment: CDR1 SGHRS and CDR2 YFSETQ. This CDR3 comprises 15 residues. Here the CDR3 reads CASSLSAAANSPLHF.

The rearrangement links TRBV7-9 to TRBJ2-3. Germline loops: CDR1 SEHNR, CDR2 FQNEAQ (reference sequence). The CDR3 loop spans 14 amino acids. The CDR3 region is CASSFAGGTDTQYF.

V usage is TRBV20-1 and J usage is TRBJ1-2; absent DNA, TCRdb's TRBD1 call cannot be checked. The CDR3 loop spans 17 amino acids. The germline gives CDR1 DFQATT, CDR2 SNEGSKA (reference sequence). Here the CDR3 reads CSASDAEGQGSGYGYTF.

The rearrangement joins TRBV5-8 to TRBJ1-2. CDR1 and CDR2 from the germline V gene are SGHTS and YDEGEE. The CDR3 is made up of 14 amino acids. CDR3 in amino acids: CASSLRASPLDLSF.

The chain links TRBV7-2 to TRBJ2-4; lacking DNA, the TRBD1 call made by TCRdb goes unchecked. CDR3 length: 15 residues. CDR1 and CDR2 from the germline V gene are SGHTA and FQGNSA. CDR3 amino acids: CASSLDRGAPNIQYF.

The chain employs TRBV18 and TRBJ2-3; TCRdb lists TRBD2, though no DNA is available to test this call. The CDR3 sequence is 14 residues long. Germline loops: CDR1 KGHSH, CDR2 LQKENI. The CDR3 reads CASSPPAGQDTQYF. The full variable domain, rest sourced from reference TRBV18 and TRBJ2-3, is NAGVMQNPRHLVRRRGQEARLRCSPMKGHSHVYWYRQLPEEGLKFMVYLQKENIIDESGMPKERFSAEFPKEGPSILRIQQVVRGDSAAYFCASSPPAGQDTQYFGPGTRLTVL.

The chain links TRBV3-1 to TRBJ2-7; checking the TCRdb D call of TRBD1 is not possible without DNA. Germline-derived CDR1 and CDR2 are LGHDT and YNNKEL (reference sequence). The CDR3 has 15 residues. The CDR3 region is CASSHSGGTGGEQYF.

The V gene is TRBV5-1, the J gene TRBJ1-1. In germline, CDR1 is SGHRS, CDR2 YFSETQ. The CDR3 runs 15 residues. The CDR3 loop is CASSLARGPNTEAFF.

The chain uses TRBV9 and TRBJ2-7; TCRdb returns TRBD1, unconfirmable since there is no DNA. The CDR3 length is 16 residues. Germline V CDR1 and CDR2: SGDLS, YYNGEE. CDR3: CASSPQFSVGNHEQYF.